A single TCR beta chain is shown here with its context. This CDR3 spans 16 amino acids. Germline CDR1 reads SNHLY; CDR2 reads FYNNEI. Trimming cost V 6 bases and J 0 bases, with 15 bases left between them. The assay was immunoSEQ multiplex PCR, and TCRdb's table has in-frame clones only and misses some. This table holds more than 85,000 clones, roughly 80% found once. The source of the sample is a study of blood T cell repertoires in COVID-19. The chain uses TRBV2 and TRBJ1-3; maybe TRBD1 (5 bases). The origin of this receptor is a man at least 80 years old with active or convalescent COVID-19. The material sequenced was peripheral blood. CDR3 in amino acids: CASRTDSGHSGNTIYF. DNA of the CDR3: TGTGCCAGCAGGACCGACAGTGGACACTCTGGAAACACCATATATTTT.